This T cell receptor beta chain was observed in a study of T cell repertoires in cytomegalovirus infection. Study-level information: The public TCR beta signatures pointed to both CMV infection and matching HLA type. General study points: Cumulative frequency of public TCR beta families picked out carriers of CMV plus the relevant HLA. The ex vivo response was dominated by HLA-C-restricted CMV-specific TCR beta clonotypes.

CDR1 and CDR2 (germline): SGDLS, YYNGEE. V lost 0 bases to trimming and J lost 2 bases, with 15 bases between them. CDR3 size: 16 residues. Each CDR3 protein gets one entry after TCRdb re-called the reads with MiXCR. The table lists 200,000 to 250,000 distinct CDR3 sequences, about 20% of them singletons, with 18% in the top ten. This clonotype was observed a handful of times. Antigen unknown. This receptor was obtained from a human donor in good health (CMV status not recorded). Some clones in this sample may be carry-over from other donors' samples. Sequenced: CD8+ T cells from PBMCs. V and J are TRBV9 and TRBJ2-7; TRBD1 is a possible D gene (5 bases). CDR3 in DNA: TGTGCCAGCAGCGTAGGAGTCGGCAGGGCCCCCTACGAGCAGTACTTC. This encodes CASSVGVGRAPYEQYF.